These 8 T cell receptor beta chains came from one sample sequenced in a study of blood T cells in healthy people across ages. Combining a sample-barcoded 5' primer with a J-beta primer mix, a second PCR ran for roughly 7 to 11 cycles. TCRdb reprocessed the 5' RACE reads with MiXCR, giving one entry per CDR3 protein. The profile shows about 1,400,000 distinct CDR3 sequences, around 55% of them singletons. The sample consisted of blood. The receptor set was obtained from a man younger than 35 in good health.

As for this clonotype: The final CDR3 position lacks the conserved phenylalanine or tryptophan, pointing to a likely read error. The chain carries TRBV20-1 and TRBJ2-7; D may be TRBD1 (5 bases). CDR3 size: 15 residues. With 0 bases removed from V and 5 bases from J, the gap between germline ends came to 17 bases. The germline gives CDR1 DFQATT, CDR2 SNEGSKA (reference sequence). CDR3 coding DNA: TGCAGTGCTAGAGATGTCGTCGGCAGGGCCGACGAGCAGTACTCC. Protein sequence: CSARDVVGRADEQYS.

This clonotype occurred a few times. V is TRBV7-2 and J is TRBJ2-7, with D possibly matching TRBD1 (6 bases). The CDR3 is 15 residues long. The germline gives CDR1 SGHTA, CDR2 FQGNSA. V lost 4 bases and J lost 1, with 14 bases in between. DNA for the CDR3: TGTGCCAGCAGCTCCTCCGGGACAACATCCTACGAGCAGTACTTC. Translated: CASSSSGTTSYEQYF. The full variable domain, with the rest looked up from reference TRBV7-2 and TRBJ2-7, is GAGVSQSPSNKVTEKGKDVELRCDPISGHTALYWYRQSLGQGLEFLIYFQGNSAPDKSGLPSDRFSAERTGGSVSTLTIQRTQQEDSAVYLCASSSSGTTSYEQYFGPGTRLTVT.

The V call is TRBV28, the J call TRBJ2-7, with 13 bases that match TRBD2. There are 17 residues in the CDR3. From germline, CDR1 is MDHEN and CDR2 SYDVKM. V was clipped by 2 bases and J by 4 bases; unmatched bases: 8. CDR3 loop: CASSLPLTSGGAYEQYF. The DNA of the CDR3 is TGTGCCAGCAGTTTACCGCTTACTAGCGGGGGGGCTTACGAGCAGTACTTC.

This clonotype was seen more than once but under ten times. The chain links TRBV7-2 to TRBJ2-7, with TRBD2 identical over 10 bases. CDR1 SGHTA and CDR2 FQGNSA come from the germline V gene. The CDR3 length is 15 residues. Trimming removed 2 bases from V and 7 bases from J; junction bases left unmatched: 8. The CDR3 sequence is CASSLYLAGECEQYF. CDR3 nucleotides: TGTGCCAGCAGCTTATATCTAGCGGGAGAGTGTGAGCAGTACTTC.

The rearrangement joins TRBV5-6 to TRBJ2-2, with a weak D call TRBD2 (6 bases). This CDR3 spans 19 amino acids. Per the germline V gene, CDR1 is SGHDT and CDR2 is YYEEEE. Trimming took off 1 base at V and 6 bases at J, with 25 bases between the two ends. This CDR3 is CASSLSISIGPPGAGELFF. The CDR3 DNA follows: TGTGCCAGCAGCTTGAGCATTTCAATAGGACCCCCGGGAGCCGGGGAGCTGTTTTTT.

In its sample, this clonotype was seen a few times. The rearrangement uses TRBV25-1 and TRBJ2-3; D unresolved. Trimming stripped 4 bases from V and 0 bases from J, with 8 bases between. The CDR3 extends over 14 amino acids. In germline, CDR1 is MGHDK, CDR2 SYGVNS. The CDR3 nucleotides are TGTGCCAGCAGTGTCCTGACTAGCACAGATACGCAGTATTTT. Translation gives CASSVLTSTDTQYF.

V usage is TRBV20-1 and J usage is TRBJ2-3, with 8 bases lining up with TRBD2. The V gene end was trimmed by 5 bases and the J gene end by 4 bases; junction bases not matched to a gene: 8. The CDR3 sequence is 14 residues long. Germline lookup yields CDR1 DFQATT and CDR2 SNEGSKA (reference sequence). CDR3 region: CSAFFIGGADTQYF. CDR3 in DNA: TGCAGTGCTTTTTTTATCGGGGGGGCAGATACGCAGTATTTT.

The rearrangement uses TRBV20-1 and TRBJ2-1; D possibly corresponds to TRBD2 (5 bases). Trimming stripped 2 bases from V and 7 bases from J, with 24 bases between. Per germline, CDR1 DFQATT and CDR2 SNEGSKA (reference sequence). The CDR3 runs to 17 residues. CDR3 protein: CSARSFSGREIVNEQFF. Here the CDR3 DNA reads TGCAGTGCTAGAAGCTTCTCGGGAAGGGAAATAGTAAATGAGCAGTTCTTC.